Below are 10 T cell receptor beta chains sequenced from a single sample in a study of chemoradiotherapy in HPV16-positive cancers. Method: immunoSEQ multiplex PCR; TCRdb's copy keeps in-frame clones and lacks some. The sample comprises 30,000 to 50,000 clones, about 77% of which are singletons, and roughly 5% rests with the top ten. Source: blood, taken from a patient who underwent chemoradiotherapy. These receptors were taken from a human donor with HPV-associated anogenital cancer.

The chain's CDR3 is CATQEGGSNQPQHF. The CDR3 DNA is TGTGCCACCCAAGAAGGGGGAAGCAATCAGCCCCAGCATTTT. This chain connects TRBV10-3 to TRBJ1-5, with a tentative D call TRBD1 (6 bases). The CDR3 runs 14 residues. V was clipped by 10 bases and J by 1 base, with 14 bases between them. CDR1 and CDR2 (germline): ENHRY, SYGVKD.

CDR3 protein: CASSHRQGGTPGSNQPQHF. CDR3 nucleotide sequence: TGTGCCAGCAGCCATAGACAGGGGGGTACTCCCGGGAGCAATCAGCCCCAGCATTTT. V is TRBV7-9 and J is TRBJ1-5, with TRBD1 matching 9 bases. This CDR3 spans 19 amino acids. The V segment lost 5 bases and the J segment 1 base; nucleotides outside the gene matches: 15. In germline, CDR1 is SEHNR, CDR2 FQNEAQ (reference sequence).

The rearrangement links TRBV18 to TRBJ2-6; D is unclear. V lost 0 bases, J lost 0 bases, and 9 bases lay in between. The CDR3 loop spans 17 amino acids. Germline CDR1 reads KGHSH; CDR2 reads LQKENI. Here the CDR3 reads CASSPPLVSSGANVLTF. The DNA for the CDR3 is TGTGCCAGCTCACCACCGTTGGTATCCTCTGGGGCCAACGTCCTGACTTTC.

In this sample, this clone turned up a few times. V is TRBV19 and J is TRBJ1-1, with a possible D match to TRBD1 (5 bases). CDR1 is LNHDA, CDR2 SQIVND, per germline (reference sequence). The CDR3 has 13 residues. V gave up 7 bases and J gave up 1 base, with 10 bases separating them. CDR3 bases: TGTGCCAGTAACCGGGGGAGGAACACTGAAGCTTTCTTT. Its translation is CASNRGRNTEAFF. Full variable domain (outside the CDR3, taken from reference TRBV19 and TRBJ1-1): DGGITQSPKYLFRKEGQNVTLSCEQNLNHDAMYWYRQDPGQGLRLIYYSQIVNDFQKGDIAEGYSVSREKKESFPLTVTSAQKNPTAFYLCASNRGRNTEAFFGQGTRLTVV.

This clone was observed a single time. The CDR3 nucleotides read TGTGCCAGCTCAGGGGGCAGAATGTACAATGAGCAGTTCTTC. Amino acid sequence: CASSGGRMYNEQFF. The rearrangement links TRBV18 to TRBJ2-1; weak D call: TRBD1 (6 bases). Germline V lookup: CDR1 KGHSH, CDR2 LQKENI. The V end was cut by 5 bases, the J end by 4 bases, with 12 bases between. This CDR3 region has 14 residues.

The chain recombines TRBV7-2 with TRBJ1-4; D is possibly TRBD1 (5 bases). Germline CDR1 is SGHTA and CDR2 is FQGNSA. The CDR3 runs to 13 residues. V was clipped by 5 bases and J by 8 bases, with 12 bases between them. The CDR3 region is CASSPRGREKLFF. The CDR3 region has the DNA TGTGCCAGCAGCCCAAGGGGCAGGGAAAAACTGTTTTTT.

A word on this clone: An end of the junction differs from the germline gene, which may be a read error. The CDR3 loop is CASSVAIGDTIYF. CDR3 sequence (DNA): TGTGCCAGCAGCGTAGCTATTGGAGACACCATATATTTT. The genes are TRBV9 and TRBJ1-3; D unresolved. Germline V lookup: CDR1 SGDLS, CDR2 YYNGEE. The CDR3 has 13 amino acids.

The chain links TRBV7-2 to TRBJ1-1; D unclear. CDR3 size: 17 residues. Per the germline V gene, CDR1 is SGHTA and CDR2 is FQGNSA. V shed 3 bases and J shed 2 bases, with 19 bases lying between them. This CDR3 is CASSFGRANLRNTEAFF. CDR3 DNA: TGTGCCAGCAGCTTTGGTAGAGCGAACCTAAGAAACACTGAAGCTTTCTTT.

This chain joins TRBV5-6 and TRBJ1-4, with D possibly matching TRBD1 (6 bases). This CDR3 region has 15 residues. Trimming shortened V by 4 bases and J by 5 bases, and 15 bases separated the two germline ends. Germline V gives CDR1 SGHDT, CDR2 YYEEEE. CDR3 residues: CASSVTGTLNEKLFF. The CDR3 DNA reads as TGTGCCAGCAGCGTGACCGGGACACTAAATGAAAAACTGTTTTTT.

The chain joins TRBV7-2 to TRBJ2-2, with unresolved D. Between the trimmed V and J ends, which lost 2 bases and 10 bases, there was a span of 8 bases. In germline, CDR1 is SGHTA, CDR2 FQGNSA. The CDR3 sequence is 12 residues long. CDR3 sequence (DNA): TGTGCCAGCAGCTTAACGCTAGTGGAGCTGTTTTTT. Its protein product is CASSLTLVELFF.